The 24 T cell receptor beta chains below all came from one sample that was sequenced in a study of cytomegalovirus exposure and HLA in healthy donors. Using immunoSEQ multiplex PCR, the repertoire was profiled, and TCRdb retains in-frame clones only, with some absent. Of some 150,000 clones listed, approximately 87% are singletons. The sample taken for sequencing was PBMCs. The receptor set was obtained from a woman in her twenties or thirties in good health and CMV-seronegative.

This sequence joins TRBV5-4 and TRBJ1-1; D is undetermined. V shed 0 bases and J shed 1 base, with 13 bases lying between them. Germline values: CDR1 SGHNT, CDR2 YYREEE (reference sequence). There are 16 residues in the CDR3. CDR3 DNA: TGTGCCAGCAGCTTGGCGGCGGGGAAGAGGAACACTGAAGCTTTCTTT. Translation: CASSLAAGKRNTEAFF.

The chain carries TRBV5-1 and TRBJ2-5; 9 nucleotides match TRBD2. Germline-derived CDR1 and CDR2 are SGHRS and YFSETQ. The CDR3 consists of 17 residues. Unmatched junction bases numbered 15, after V lost 4 bases and J lost 5 bases. CDR3 sequence reads: CASSLATVGRGGETQYF. The CDR3 nucleotides are TGCGCCAGCAGCCTAGCCACCGTCGGGCGGGGGGGGGAGACCCAGTACTTC.

CDR3 residues: CASSQDAENNYGYTF. The CDR3 DNA follows: TGTGCCAGCAGCCAAGACGCGGAGAATAACTATGGCTACACCTTC. The V call is TRBV14, the J call TRBJ1-2; no firm D call. Trimming removed 0 bases from V and 1 base from J, with 9 bases in between. Germline CDR1 SGHDN, CDR2 FVKESK. The CDR3 has 15 amino acids.

The gene calls are TRBV7-7 and TRBJ2-1, with 9 bases aligning to TRBD1. The CDR3 loop spans 14 amino acids. V shed 5 bases and J 7 bases; nucleotides not matched to a gene: 6. CDR1 is SSHAT, CDR2 FNYEAQ, per germline (reference sequence). CDR3 DNA sequence: TGTGCCAGCAGCCGAACCGGGACAGGGAATGAGCAGTTCTTC. This codes for CASSRTGTGNEQFF.

CDR3 sequence reads: CASSLEAGKGYTF. For the CDR3, the DNA is TGTGCCAGCAGCTTAGAAGCGGGGAAGGGCTACACCTTC. J is TRBJ1-2 and V is TRBV11-2; D gene ambiguous. Trimming pared 0 bases from V and 8 bases from J, leaving 10 bases between. CDR1 SGHAT and CDR2 FQNNGV come from the germline V gene. The CDR3 is 13 amino acids.

This clone was counted between two and nine times. The V call is TRBV2, the J call TRBJ1-3; D gene ambiguous. From germline, CDR1 is SNHLY and CDR2 FYNNEI. The germline V and J ends were trimmed by 10 bases and 2 bases, with 9 bases remaining between them. The CDR3 totals 12 residues. CDR3 bases: TGTGCCACTATGAGTGCTGGAAACACCATATATTTT. Residues: CATMSAGNTIYF.

The rearrangement joins TRBV11-2 to TRBJ2-1, with TRBD2 as a possible D gene (5 bases). Germline V lookup: CDR1 SGHAT, CDR2 FQNNGV. The CDR3 loop spans 12 amino acids. Deletions cut 6 bases from V and 10 bases from J, with 13 bases between. The CDR3 DNA reads TGTGCCAGCAGTCCTACGGGGTCCGAGCAGTTCTTC. It codes for CASSPTGSEQFF.

The V and J genes are TRBV7-8 and TRBJ1-5; perhaps TRBD1 as D (6 bases). CDR1 is SGHVS, CDR2 FQNEAQ, per germline. Trimming took 4 bases from V and 1 from J, leaving 8 bases between them. This CDR3 region has 14 residues. This CDR3 is CASSSDRSNQPQHF. As DNA, the CDR3 is TGTGCCAGCAGCTCGGACAGAAGCAATCAGCCCCAGCATTTT.

This clone was recorded a few times. One end of the junction varies from germline; a read error may be responsible. The CDR3 DNA sequence: TGTGCCAGCAGCTCAAATGACAGGGCCGACTTC. It encodes CASSSNDRADF. V and J are TRBV5-6 and TRBJ1-2, with 7 positions matching TRBD1. The CDR3 is 11 residues long. CDR1 and CDR2 from the germline V gene are SGHDT and YYEEEE.

This clone was detected only a few times. The chain couples TRBV30 to TRBJ1-2; 10 bases map to TRBD1. V gave up 0 bases and J gave up 6 bases; unmatched junction bases: 4. Germline V gene data show CDR1 as GTSNPN and CDR2 as SVGIG (reference sequence). The CDR3 extends over 14 amino acids. Written as DNA, the CDR3 is TGTGCCTGGAGTGTCGGCGGGACAGGGGATGGCTACACCTTC. Residues: CAWSVGGTGDGYTF.

The genes are TRBV19 and TRBJ1-2, with D maybe TRBD1 (5 bases). Germline V gene sequence: CDR1 LNHDA, CDR2 SQIVND (reference sequence). The ends were cut back, 8 bases at V and 8 bases at J, with 21 bases in the middle. This CDR3 region has 14 residues. CDR3 sequence reads: CASFPGGGSVGYTF. The DNA of the CDR3 is TGTGCCAGTTTCCCCGGGGGAGGTAGTGTCGGCTACACCTTC.

For the CDR3, the DNA is TGCGCCAGCAGCCAAGATGACGGGGGGGCCGGAGGTGGTGGGGCCAACGTCCTGACTTTC. It codes for CASSQDDGGAGGGGANVLTF. V and J are TRBV4-3 and TRBJ2-6, with 8 bases identical to TRBD2. Trimming took 0 bases from V and 3 from J; bases not matched to a gene: 13. The CDR3 covers 20 residues. Germline CDR1 reads LGHNA; CDR2 reads YSLEER.

The rearrangement joins TRBV5-1 to TRBJ2-7; 9 bases are shared with TRBD1. The germline gives CDR1 SGHRS, CDR2 YFSETQ. The CDR3 consists of 15 residues. The junction had 3 bases not matched to a gene; V was cut back by 0 bases and J by 2 bases. The CDR3 DNA reads TGCGCCAGCAGCTTGGGGACAGGGGTCGCCTACGAGCAGTACTTC. Its protein is CASSLGTGVAYEQYF.

The chain is built from TRBV9 and TRBJ2-3; 8 nucleotides line up with TRBD2. The CDR3 spans 14 residues. Germline V gives CDR1 SGDLS, CDR2 YYNGEE. The V and J ends lost 0 bases and 6 bases, in that order; junction bases with no gene match: 3. The CDR3 region has the DNA TGTGCCAGCAGCGTAGTTGAGCGGGGGGATACGCAGTATTTT. It specifies CASSVVERGDTQYF.

The V and J genes are TRBV7-2 and TRBJ1-5; D is unresolved. Trimming pared 1 base from V and 4 bases from J, leaving 11 bases between. This CDR3 has 15 residues. CDR1 is SGHTA, CDR2 FQGNSA, per germline. CDR3 in DNA: TGTGCCAGCAGCTTAGATTCCAGAGGGAATCAGCCCCAGCATTTT. Amino acids: CASSLDSRGNQPQHF.

V and J are TRBV18 and TRBJ1-2; a possible D gene is TRBD1 (6 bases). Trimming shortened V by 5 bases and J by 2 bases, and 9 bases separated the two germline ends. Germline lookup yields CDR1 KGHSH and CDR2 LQKENI. The CDR3 length is 13 residues. For the CDR3, the DNA is TGTGCCAGCTCAAGCACAGGGAACTATGGCTACACCTTC. The encoded protein is CASSSTGNYGYTF. Full variable domain (rest looked up from reference TRBV18 and TRBJ1-2): NAGVMQNPRHLVRRRGQEARLRCSPMKGHSHVYWYRQLPEEGLKFMVYLQKENIIDESGMPKERFSAEFPKEGPSILRIQQVVRGDSAAYFCASSSTGNYGYTFGSGTRLTVV.

V and J are TRBV5-1 and TRBJ1-2; D not resolved. V lost 3 bases, J lost 4 bases, and 16 bases lay in between. Germline V gives CDR1 SGHRS, CDR2 YFSETQ. The CDR3 is made up of 15 amino acids. Here the CDR3 reads CASSYAPLEPYGYTF. The CDR3 region has the DNA TGCGCCAGCAGCTATGCGCCTCTTGAACCCTATGGCTACACCTTC.

The chain is built from TRBV12-5 and TRBJ2-3; weak D call: TRBD1 (6 bases). The CDR3 consists of 13 residues. CDR1 and CDR2 from the germline V gene are LGHNT and FRNRAP. Trimming took off 8 bases at V and 4 bases at J, with 13 bases between the two ends. The CDR3 bases are TGTGCTAGTCAACAGGGTGAATCAGATACGCAGTATTTT. This codes for CASQQGESDTQYF.

The rearrangement joins TRBV5-1 to TRBJ2-2; tentatively, D is TRBD2 (6 bases). Trimming removed 4 bases at V and 2 bases at J, with 12 bases between. The CDR3 loop spans 15 amino acids. The germline V gene encodes CDR1 SGHRS and CDR2 YFSETQ. The CDR3 spells CASSASGDNTGELFF. CDR3 sequence (DNA): TGCGCCAGCAGCGCCTCGGGGGACAACACCGGGGAGCTGTTTTTT.

This clone was detected once. The CDR3 loop is CASSTRQALVNEQFF. The CDR3 coding sequence is TGTGCCAGCAGCACCCGACAGGCTCTCGTCAATGAGCAGTTCTTC. The chain combines TRBV7-8 with TRBJ2-1; perhaps TRBD1 as D (6 bases). CDR1 SGHVS and CDR2 FQNEAQ come from the germline V gene. The V end lost 5 bases, the J end lost 6 bases, and 17 bases lay between the germline ends. The CDR3 has 15 amino acids.

The chain has TRBV9 and TRBJ1-2; D is perhaps TRBD1 (6 bases). V was shortened by 4 bases and J by 0 bases, with 13 bases between the two germline ends. Germline CDR1 and CDR2: SGDLS and YYNGEE. This CDR3 is built from 15 residues. The CDR3 DNA follows: TGTGCCAGCAGCCCCAGAGGGACATCTAACTATGGCTACACCTTC. It codes for CASSPRGTSNYGYTF.

The rearrangement links TRBV7-7 to TRBJ2-2; 9 nucleotides match TRBD2. Germline CDR1 is SSHAT and CDR2 is FNYEAQ (reference sequence). The CDR3 totals 14 residues. The junction had 4 bases not matched to a gene; V was cut back by 5 bases and J by 6 bases. CDR3 loop: CASSNGLASGELFF. The CDR3 nucleotides read TGTGCCAGCAGCAACGGACTAGCGTCCGGGGAGCTGTTTTTT.

The J gene is TRBJ2-7, the V gene TRBV6-5; 7 bases are shared with TRBD2. CDR3 length equals 15 residues. Germline V lookup: CDR1 MNHEY, CDR2 SVGAGI. J gave up 3 bases and V 6 bases, and 11 bases lay outside the gene matches. The CDR3 reads CASSPQGGVGYEQYF. CDR3 DNA: TGTGCCAGCAGCCCCCAGGGAGGGGTTGGCTACGAGCAGTACTTC.

V usage is TRBV9 and J usage is TRBJ2-5; TRBD2 matches at 7 bases. CDR3 length equals 14 residues. V lost 1 base to trimming and J lost 3 bases; unmatched junction nucleotides: 3. Germline V gives CDR1 SGDLS, CDR2 YYNGEE. In DNA, the CDR3 is TGTGCCAGCAGCGTATTCGGACTAGAAGAGACCCAGTACTTC. It is translated as CASSVFGLEETQYF.